A single sample gave rise to the 30 T cell receptor beta chains below, sequenced in a study of cytomegalovirus exposure and HLA in healthy donors. The study ran its PCR with 60 Vbeta and 13 Jbeta primers. Using immunoSEQ multiplex PCR, the repertoire was profiled, and TCRdb retains in-frame clones only, with some absent. The sample records roughly 170,000 clones, about 79% being singletons. Sequencing was performed on PBMCs. The origin of the receptors is a girl aged 2-15 years in good health and CMV-seropositive.

The rearrangement uses TRBV2 and TRBJ2-1, with 7 bases aligning to TRBD2. Germline values: CDR1 SNHLY, CDR2 FYNNEI. J lost 12 bases, V lost 6 bases, and 8 bases had no gene match. There are 12 residues in the CDR3. CDR3 bases: TGTGCCAGCAGCGCCCAGACTAGCTTGCAGTTCTTC. Translating it yields CASSAQTSLQFF.

Of note for this clone: At one end, the junction sequence differs from germline, possibly due to a read error. This sample also contains other DNA sequences that code for the same CDR3. This chain uses TRBV6-5 with TRBJ2-7, with D perhaps matching TRBD1 (6 bases). The CDR3 sequence is 11 residues long. Germline CDR1 is MNHEY and CDR2 is SVGAGI. This CDR3 reads CATTFEGGSYF. The CDR3 region has the DNA TGCGCCACTACTTTCGAAGGGGGTTCGTACTTC.

This clone showed up just once. This chain connects TRBV6-1 to TRBJ1-5, with D perhaps TRBD1 (5 bases). The V gene lost 3 bases and the J gene lost 6 bases, with 18 bases spanning the gap. The germline V gene encodes CDR1 MNHNS and CDR2 SASEGT. The CDR3 covers 16 residues. The CDR3 coding sequence is TGTGCCAGCAGTGAGTCGGTGGGACTGGCTGGTCAGCCCCAGCATTTT. This gives the protein CASSESVGLAGQPQHF.

V is TRBV11-3 and J is TRBJ2-2; the match to TRBD2 covers 15 bases. The germline CDR1 and CDR2 sequences are SGHNT and YENEEA. Trimming cost V 3 bases and J 2 bases; bases outside gene matches: 1. This CDR3 is 17 amino acids long. The CDR3 nucleotides read TGTGCCAGCAGCTTGGGACTAGCGGGAGGAAACACCGGGGAGCTGTTTTTT. It is translated as CASSLGLAGGNTGELFF.

This clone was seen a handful of times. The chain carries TRBV7-6 and TRBJ1-5; 11 nucleotides match TRBD1. CDR3 size: 15 residues. V shed 5 bases and J 6 bases; nucleotides not matched to a gene: 6. Germline CDR1 and CDR2: SGHVS and FNYEAQ. The CDR3 region has the DNA TGTGCCAGCAGCGAGGGACAGGGGGTAGCTCAGCCCCAGCATTTT. As protein: CASSEGQGVAQPQHF.

V usage is TRBV28 and J usage is TRBJ2-1; a weak D match, TRBD1 (5 bases). This CDR3 has 12 amino acids. The germline V and J ends were trimmed by 2 bases and 9 bases, with 8 bases remaining between them. CDR1 and CDR2 (germline): MDHEN, SYDVKM. The CDR3 nucleotides are TGTGCCAGCAGTTTACAGGGTAGTGAGCAGTTCTTC. This sequence encodes CASSLQGSEQFF.

The chain has TRBV11-1 and TRBJ2-1; 10 positions agree with TRBD1. The CDR3 has 15 amino acids. V shed 4 bases, J shed 6 bases, and the junction held 6 bases outside the gene matches. Germline V gene lookup returns CDR1 SGHAT and CDR2 FQDESV (reference sequence). DNA for the CDR3: TGTGCCAGCAGCTACGGGACAGGGGATGGCAATGAGCAGTTCTTC. This codes for CASSYGTGDGNEQFF.

This clone was detected a few times. The chain recombines TRBV10-1 with TRBJ1-1, with D tentatively TRBD1 (5 bases). Trimming removed 2 bases from V and 3 bases from J, with 7 bases in between. The CDR3 has 13 residues. Germline lookup yields CDR1 WNHNN and CDR2 SYGVQD (reference sequence). CDR3 coding DNA: TGCGCCAGCAGTGAGAGGGGCGACACTGAAGCTTTCTTT. It specifies CASSERGDTEAFF.

V usage is TRBV6-5 and J usage is TRBJ2-7; TRBD1 might be the D (6 bases). Per the germline V gene, CDR1 is MNHEY and CDR2 is SVGAGI. V lost 6 bases, J lost 2 bases, and 14 bases lay in between. This CDR3 is built from 14 residues. CDR3 sequence: CASRRAGDPYEQYF. The CDR3 DNA follows: TGTGCCAGCAGGCGCGCAGGGGACCCCTACGAGCAGTACTTC.

The chain recombines TRBV7-2 with TRBJ1-3; D unresolved. The germline gives CDR1 SGHTA, CDR2 FQGNSA. The V gene lost 5 bases and the J gene lost 7 bases, with 18 bases spanning the gap. CDR3 length: 15 residues. This CDR3 is CASSERVIGRNTIYF. The CDR3 DNA follows: TGTGCCAGCAGCGAACGGGTAATTGGTCGTAACACCATATATTTT.

The chain recombines TRBV28 with TRBJ2-7; maybe TRBD2 (6 bases). Per germline, CDR1 MDHEN and CDR2 SYDVKM. V dropped 7 bases and J dropped 2 bases, with 18 bases sitting between them. CDR3 length: 15 residues. The CDR3 region is CASKSQGWRAYEQYF. CDR3 DNA sequence: TGTGCCAGCAAAAGCCAGGGTTGGAGGGCCTACGAGCAGTACTTC.

The chain joins TRBV28 to TRBJ1-1; D may be TRBD1 (5 bases). V was pared by 8 bases and J by 1 base, with 14 bases between. The CDR3 has 14 amino acids. Germline V gene lookup returns CDR1 MDHEN and CDR2 SYDVKM. CDR3 loop: CASSRPRENTEAFF. CDR3 bases: TGTGCCAGCTCGCGGCCCAGGGAGAACACTGAAGCTTTCTTT.

The gene calls are TRBV2 and TRBJ2-1, with 10 bases that match TRBD2. Per germline, CDR1 SNHLY and CDR2 FYNNEI. The CDR3 sequence is 15 residues long. The V segment lost 8 bases and the J segment 4 bases; nucleotides outside the gene matches: 8. As DNA, the CDR3 is TGTGCCAGCGGCCCTAGCGGGAGTGTTTACAATGAGCAGTTCTTC. Protein sequence: CASGPSGSVYNEQFF.

This chain connects TRBV2 to TRBJ2-7, with 7 bases fitting TRBD2. J was trimmed by 12 bases and V by 3 bases; bases with no gene match: 17. Germline assignment: CDR1 SNHLY and CDR2 FYNNEI. The CDR3 length is 15 residues. The CDR3 region is CASSELSGARGSTYF. The CDR3 DNA is TGTGCCAGCAGTGAGTTAAGCGGGGCCCGCGGGAGTACGTACTTC.

This clone was picked up a small number of times. The CDR3 here is CASSLYYEQYF. CDR3 DNA: TGTGCCAGCAGCCTGTACTACGAGCAGTACTTC. V and J are TRBV5-5 and TRBJ2-7; no clear D. V was clipped by 4 bases and J by 3 bases, with 5 bases between them. CDR1 SGHKS and CDR2 YYEKEE come from the germline V gene (reference sequence). There are 11 residues in the CDR3.

The chain uses TRBV27 and TRBJ2-5; 7 bases are shared with TRBD2. CDR3 length: 14 residues. V lost 5 bases, J lost 7 bases, and 10 bases stayed unmatched. Germline loops: CDR1 MNHEY, CDR2 SMNVEV (reference sequence). The CDR3 nucleotides read TGTGCCAGCAGTCCTCGACTAGCCCGTCGGACCCAGTACTTC. It specifies CASSPRLARRTQYF.

The chain is built from TRBV9 and TRBJ1-3; D is unresolved. The CDR3 runs to 15 residues. The V end lost 3 bases, the J end lost 0 bases, and 10 bases lay between the germline ends. From germline, CDR1 is SGDLS and CDR2 YYNGEE. CDR3 in DNA: TGTGCCAGCAGCGGTGGGGAGCGCTCTGGAAACACCATATATTTT. Encoded protein: CASSGGERSGNTIYF.

This sequence joins TRBV5-1 and TRBJ2-7, with a weak D call TRBD1 (6 bases). CDR1 and CDR2 from the germline V gene are SGHRS and YFSETQ. The CDR3 has 15 residues. Trimming pared 4 bases from V and 1 base from J, leaving 15 bases between. The DNA of the CDR3 is TGCGCCAGCAGCCCGAAGGACAGCCTTTCCTACGAGCAGTACTTC. Encoded protein: CASSPKDSLSYEQYF.

The CDR3 protein is CASSPTWAWARTYEQYF. The CDR3 nucleotides read TGTGCCAGCTCACCAACTTGGGCCTGGGCCCGAACCTACGAGCAGTACTTC. The rearrangement links TRBV18 to TRBJ2-7, with unresolved D. The V end was cut by 2 bases, the J end by 2 bases, with 19 bases between. The germline gives CDR1 KGHSH, CDR2 LQKENI. This CDR3 has 17 residues.

This chain joins TRBV29-1 and TRBJ1-2, with a tentative D call TRBD1 (5 bases). The V end was cut by 3 bases, the J end by 0 bases, with 5 bases between. This CDR3 region has 12 residues. Germline-derived CDR1 and CDR2 are SQVTM and ANQGSEA. CDR3 protein: CSVEGPNYGYTF. CDR3 coding DNA: TGCAGCGTTGAGGGGCCTAACTATGGCTACACCTTC.

This clone was counted a few times. This sequence joins TRBV29-1 and TRBJ1-1; D uncertain. This CDR3 spans 12 amino acids. V gave up 6 bases and J gave up 7 bases, with 15 bases separating them. CDR1 and CDR2 (germline): SQVTM, ANQGSEA. The CDR3 region has the DNA TGCAGCGTGTCAGATCCCTCGGGTGAAGCTTTCTTT. Translating gives CSVSDPSGEAFF.

The rearrangement uses TRBV19 and TRBJ1-6, with TRBD1 identical over 8 bases. Germline values: CDR1 LNHDA, CDR2 SQIVND (reference sequence). V was clipped by 5 bases and J by 9 bases; unmatched bases: 9. The CDR3 totals 15 residues. CDR3 in amino acids: CASSQATGVGSPLHF. DNA for the CDR3: TGTGCCAGTAGTCAAGCGACAGGGGTTGGTTCACCCCTCCACTTT.

This clone occurred once. V usage is TRBV7-9 and J usage is TRBJ1-1, with D uncertain. Trimming removed 2 bases at V and 1 base at J, with 8 bases between. Looked up from germline, CDR1 is SEHNR and CDR2 is FQNEAQ (reference sequence). CDR3 length: 14 residues. In DNA form, the CDR3 reads TGTGCCAGCAGCTTACTACAGCAGAACACTGAAGCTTTCTTT. Amino acids: CASSLLQQNTEAFF.

V gene TRBV6-6 combines with J gene TRBJ2-1, with TRBD1 matching 8 bases. The germline CDR1 and CDR2 sequences are MNHNY and SVGAGI (reference sequence). The CDR3 extends over 12 amino acids. The ends lost 11 bases at V and 6 bases at J; junction bases unmatched: 6. CDR3 amino acids: CAARTGTNEQFF. DNA for the CDR3: TGTGCCGCTCGGACAGGGACCAATGAGCAGTTCTTC.

This rearrangement joins TRBV27 to TRBJ1-1; TRBD1 matches at 9 bases. Trimming removed 0 bases from V and 4 bases from J; junction bases left unmatched: 9. Germline CDR1 reads MNHEY; CDR2 reads SMNVEV (reference sequence). The CDR3 spans 17 residues. The chain's CDR3 is CASSLSYGTGRGTEAFF. CDR3 coding DNA: TGTGCCAGCAGTTTATCGTACGGGACAGGGCGGGGCACTGAAGCTTTCTTT.

J is TRBJ2-1 and V is TRBV30; 9 nucleotides match TRBD2. Germline V gene sequence: CDR1 GTSNPN, CDR2 SVGIG (reference sequence). The V and J ends lost 0 bases and 10 bases, in that order; junction bases with no gene match: 7. This CDR3 has 14 residues. The CDR3 loop is CAWSVASGVGEQFF. Written as DNA, the CDR3 is TGTGCCTGGAGTGTGGCTAGCGGGGTGGGCGAGCAGTTCTTC.

This chain connects TRBV6-1 to TRBJ1-2; unclear D gene. The CDR3 sequence is 14 residues long. CDR1 and CDR2 from the germline V gene are MNHNS and SASEGT. V shed 1 base and J shed 2 bases, with 8 bases lying between them. The CDR3 sequence is CASSEVGRNYGYTF. The CDR3 DNA reads TGTGCCAGCAGTGAAGTAGGCAGGAACTATGGCTACACCTTC.

A single count supports this clone. The rearrangement joins TRBV7-9 to TRBJ2-5; perhaps TRBD1 as D (5 bases). This CDR3 contains 15 residues. Germline CDR1 and CDR2: SEHNR and FQNEAQ (reference sequence). The V gene lost 1 base and the J gene lost 5 bases, with 14 bases spanning the gap. CDR3 region: CASSLVGATGETQYF. The CDR3 coding sequence is TGTGCCAGCAGCTTAGTTGGGGCCACTGGGGAGACCCAGTACTTC. Supplemented by reference TRBV7-9 and TRBJ2-5, the full variable domain reads DTGVSQNPRHKITKRGQNVTFRCDPISEHNRLYWYRQTLGQGPEFLTYFQNEAQLEKSRLLSDRFSAERPKGSFSTLEIQRTEQGDSAMYLCASSLVGATGETQYFGPGTRLLVL.

This rearrangement joins TRBV6-4 to TRBJ2-1, with 7 bases that match TRBD2. This CDR3 contains 16 residues. Trimming cost V 2 bases and J 1 base; bases outside gene matches: 5. Germline V gives CDR1 MRHNA, CDR2 SNTAGT. The CDR3: CASSDEGTTSYNEQFF. The CDR3 region has the DNA TGTGCCAGCAGTGACGAAGGGACTACGTCCTACAATGAGCAGTTCTTC.

V gene TRBV5-1 combines with J gene TRBJ1-5; TRBD1 agrees at 8 bases. Germline assignment: CDR1 SGHRS and CDR2 YFSETQ. V trimming: 4 bases; J trimming: 5 bases; junction bases outside the gene matches: 5. This CDR3 contains 14 residues. CDR3 bases: TGCGCCAGCAGCATTGGACAGGGTCATCAGCCCCAGCATTTT. It codes for CASSIGQGHQPQHF.